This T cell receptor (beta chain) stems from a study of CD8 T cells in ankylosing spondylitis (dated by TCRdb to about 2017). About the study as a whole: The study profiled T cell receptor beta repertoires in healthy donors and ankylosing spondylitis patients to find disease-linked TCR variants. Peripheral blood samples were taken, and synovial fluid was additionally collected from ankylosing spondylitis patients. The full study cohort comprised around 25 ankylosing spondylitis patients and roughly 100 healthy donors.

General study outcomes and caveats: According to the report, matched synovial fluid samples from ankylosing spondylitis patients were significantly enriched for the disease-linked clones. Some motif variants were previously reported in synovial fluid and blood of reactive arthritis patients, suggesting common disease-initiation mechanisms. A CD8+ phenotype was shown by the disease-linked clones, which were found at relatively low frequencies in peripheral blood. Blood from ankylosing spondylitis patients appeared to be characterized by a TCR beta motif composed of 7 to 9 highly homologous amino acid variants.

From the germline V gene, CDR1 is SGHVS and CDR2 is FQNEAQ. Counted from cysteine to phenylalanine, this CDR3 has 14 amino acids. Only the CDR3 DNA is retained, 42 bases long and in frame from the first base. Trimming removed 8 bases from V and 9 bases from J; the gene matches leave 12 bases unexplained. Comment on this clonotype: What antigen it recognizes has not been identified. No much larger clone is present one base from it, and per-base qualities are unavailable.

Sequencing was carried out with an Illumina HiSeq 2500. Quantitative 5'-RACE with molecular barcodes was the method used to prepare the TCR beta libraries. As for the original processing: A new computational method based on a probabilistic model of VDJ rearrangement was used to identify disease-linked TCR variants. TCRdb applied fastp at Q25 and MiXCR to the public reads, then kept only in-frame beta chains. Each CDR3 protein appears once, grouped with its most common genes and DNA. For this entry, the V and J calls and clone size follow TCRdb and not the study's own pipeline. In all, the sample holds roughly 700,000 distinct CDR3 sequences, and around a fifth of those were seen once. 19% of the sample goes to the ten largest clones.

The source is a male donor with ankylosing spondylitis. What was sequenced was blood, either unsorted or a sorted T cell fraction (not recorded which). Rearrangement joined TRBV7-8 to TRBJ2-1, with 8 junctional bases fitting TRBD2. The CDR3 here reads CASPGTPGGGEQFF. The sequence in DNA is TGTGCCAGCCCCGGGACTCCGGGGGGGGGTGAGCAGTTCTTC.